The rows below give T cell receptor beta chains drawn from one sample of a study of blood T cell repertoires in COVID-19. The method was immunoSEQ multiplex PCR; TCRdb's version includes in-frame clones alone and lacks a portion of them. The table lists more than 200,000 clones, more than 75% of them singletons. Sequencing input: PBMCs or T cells enriched from blood (not recorded which). The receptors come from a woman aged 45-65 years who had recovered from COVID-19. Both conserved end residues are part of each CDR3. The order of the fields is clone size, V gene, J gene, D gene, CDR3 DNA, CDR3 protein. D genes are given only for firm matches. A clone size is listed for some rows: how often the clone was seen (once, few, many), or a class if it is expanded.

.	TRBV29-1	TRBJ2-7	.	TGCAGCGTTGTTACAGTTAACGAGCAGTACTTC	CSVVTVNEQYF
.	TRBV2	TRBJ1-5	TRBD1	TGTGCCAGCAGTGAATATCGACAGGGTAGTATGGGCAATCAGCCCCAGCATTTT	CASSEYRQGSMGNQPQHF
.	TRBV28	TRBJ2-7	TRBD1	TGTGCCAGCAGCCCCAGGGGGACAGGGGGGGGCTACGAGCAGTACTTC	CASSPRGTGGGYEQYF
.	TRBV5-1	TRBJ2-5	TRBD2	TGCGCCAGCAGCGATGGTGTAGCGGGAACTCCGCAAGAGACCCAGTACTTC	CASSDGVAGTPQETQYF
.	TRBV11-2	TRBJ2-2	.	TGTGCCAGCAGCCCTATTCGTATACAGGGAACCGGGGAGCTGTTTTTT	CASSPIRIQGTGELFF
few	TRBV5-4	TRBJ2-1	TRBD2	TGTGCCAGCAGCTTGGCGGCTAGCGGTTACAATGAGCAGTTCTTC	CASSLAASGYNEQFF
.	TRBV5-6	TRBJ2-7	TRBD2	TGTGCCAGCAGCTTGTCGGGGGGGTCCTACGAGCAGTACTTC	CASSLSGGSYEQYF
once	TRBV7-2	TRBJ2-7	.	TGTGCCAGCAGCTTATTGGTCGGAGGTTTCGGCGAGCAGTACTTC	CASSLLVGGFGEQYF
.	TRBV29-1	TRBJ2-1	TRBD2	TGCAGCTCCCGGACTAGCGGGTTAGGAGGGGAGCAGTTCTTC	CSSRTSGLGGEQFF
once	TRBV18	TRBJ1-4	TRBD1	TGTGCCAGCTCACTAACAGGGGGCGCGTCAACTAATGAAAAACTGTTTTTT	CASSLTGGASTNEKLFF
.	TRBV5-1	TRBJ1-1	TRBD1	TGCGCCAGCAGCGAGGGACAGATGAACACTGAAGCTTTCTTT	CASSEGQMNTEAFF
.	TRBV5-1	TRBJ2-5	.	TGCGCCAGCAGAATGGCCCCTGAAGAGACCCAGTACTTC	CASRMAPEETQYF
.	TRBV6-5	TRBJ2-7	.	TGTGCCAGCAAAGAGGAACAGGTGGAGTACGAGCAGTACTTC	CASKEEQVEYEQYF
few	TRBV10-3	TRBJ1-5	.	TGTGCCATCAGTGAGGGGGCATGGGGCAATCAGCCCCAGCATTTT	CAISEGAWGNQPQHF
.	TRBV19	TRBJ2-7	TRBD1	TGTGCCACCATGGGGACAGGGCTCAGCGAGCAGTACTTC	CATMGTGLSEQYF
.	TRBV27	TRBJ1-1	TRBD1	TGTGCCAGCAGACCTGACAGGGAGAACACTGAAGCTTTCTTT	CASRPDRENTEAFF
.	TRBV24-1	TRBJ2-3	.	TGTAGCTCTCCAGAAGTTAGCAAACGAGCAGATACGCAGTATTTT	CSSPEVSKRADTQYF
.	TRBV2	TRBJ1-5	TRBD1	TGTGCCAGCAGTGCCCCGGACAGGGGGGGCCAGCCCCAGCATTTT	CASSAPDRGGQPQHF
.	TRBV12-3/TRBV12-4	TRBJ2-1	.	TGTGCCAGCAGTTTTCTTGATGAGCAGTTCTTC	CASSFLDEQFF
.	TRBV23-1	TRBJ2-1	.	TGCGCCAGCAGTCAATCGTCCCTAAAACAGAACAATGAGCAGTTCTTC	CASSQSSLKQNNEQFF
.	TRBV10-3	TRBJ1-1	.	TGTGCCATCAGCGAAACCGGGAGAACAGAGAAGAACACTGAAGCTTTCTTT	CAISETGRTEKNTEAFF
.	TRBV28	TRBJ1-4	.	TGTGCCACCCTCGGTCGTGAAAAACTGTTTTTT	CATLGREKLFF
.	TRBV5-1	TRBJ1-5	.	TGCGCCAGCAGCTTGACGGGTGGCAATCAGCCCCAGCATTTT	CASSLTGGNQPQHF
.	TRBV12-3/TRBV12-4	TRBJ1-1	.	TGTGCCAGCAGCCCGACAGGATACACTGAAGCTTTCTTT	CASSPTGYTEAFF
.	TRBV5-1	TRBJ2-1	.	TGCGCCAGCACATCGGGGAACAATGAGCAGTTCTTC	CASTSGNNEQFF
.	TRBV4-2	TRBJ1-2	TRBD1	TGTGCCAGCAGCCAACCCGACAGGGGTGGTTATGGCTACACCTTC	CASSQPDRGGYGYTF
.	TRBV30	TRBJ1-2	.	TGTGCCTGGTCTCGGGCAGGGGCGAAGGACTATGGCTACACCTTC	CAWSRAGAKDYGYTF
.	TRBV30	TRBJ1-1	.	TGTGCCTGGAGTAGAACATTCATGAACACTGAAGCTTTCTTT	CAWSRTFMNTEAFF
once	TRBV7-2	TRBJ1-4	TRBD1	TGTGCCAGCAGCTTAAGGGACAGGGATGGGAAACTGTTTTTT	CASSLRDRDGKLFF
.	TRBV7-8	TRBJ1-5	.	TGTGCCAGCACCTCCACAGGGCTTTGGCAGCCCCAGCATTTT	CASTSTGLWQPQHF
.	TRBV10-3	TRBJ2-1	.	TGTGCCACCTTCGCGGGATCCTACAATGAGCAGTTCTTC	CATFAGSYNEQFF
.	TRBV14	TRBJ2-1	.	TGTGCCAGCAGCCAAGCTAGCGCATACAATGAGCAGTTCTTC	CASSQASAYNEQFF
.	TRBV28	TRBJ1-1	.	TGTGCCAGCGCCGGGCTTGGGGGGGTAACTGAAGCTTTCTTT	CASAGLGGVTEAFF
once	TRBV5-4	TRBJ2-1	TRBD1	TGTGCCAGCAGCACACGGACAGGGAGCAATGAGCAGTTCTTC	CASSTRTGSNEQFF
.	TRBV18	TRBJ1-2	.	TGTGCCAGCTCCTCAGGGGACTATGGCTACACCTTC	CASSSGDYGYTF
.	TRBV2	TRBJ1-1	TRBD1	TGTGCCAGCAGTACAGGGGGCTCTATAGGATCTGAAGCTTTCTTT	CASSTGGSIGSEAFF
few	TRBV5-1	TRBJ1-3	.	TGCGCCAGCAGCTCGACTATCCCTGGAAACACCATATATTTT	CASSSTIPGNTIYF
.	TRBV18	TRBJ1-3	.	TGTGCCAGCTCACCAGCAACTACCTCTGGAAACACCATATATTTT	CASSPATTSGNTIYF
.	TRBV9	TRBJ1-2	.	TGTGCCAGCAGCGGGACCCAGGGTGGCTATGGCTACACCTTC	CASSGTQGGYGYTF
few	TRBV7-3	TRBJ1-1	.	TGTGCCAGCAGCTCCCGGGAAGGCGCTGAAGCTTTCTTT	CASSSREGAEAFF
few	TRBV6-5	TRBJ1-4	.	TGTGCCAGCAGTTACTCGGCCGGGAGGGCTGAAAAACTGTTTTTT	CASSYSAGRAEKLFF
.	TRBV10-3	TRBJ1-2	.	TGTGCCATCAGTGAGGACAGAGCCTATGGCTACACCTTC	CAISEDRAYGYTF
.	TRBV7-9	TRBJ1-4	TRBD1	TGTGCCAGCAGTCGCAGGACAGGGGGACTTGAAAAACTGTTTTTT	CASSRRTGGLEKLFF
.	TRBV20-1	TRBJ1-6	.	TGCAGTGCTAGTGACAGCTCCTATAATTCACCCCTCCACTTT	CSASDSSYNSPLHF
.	TRBV3-1/TRBV3-2	TRBJ1-1	TRBD1	TGTGCCAGCAGCCAAGCTATGGACAGGGGAACTGAAGCTTTCTTT	CASSQAMDRGTEAFF
.	TRBV5-1	TRBJ1-1	TRBD1	TGCGCCAGCAGCTCTCCGGGACAGGGGGCGGGGGACACTGAAGCTTTCTTT	CASSSPGQGAGDTEAFF
.	TRBV6-5	TRBJ1-2	TRBD1	TGTGCCAGCAGGGGACAGGGGCTTGGCGGCTACACCTTC	CASRGQGLGGYTF
.	TRBV5-1	TRBJ1-3	.	TGCGCCAGCTCTCCAGGGCCTGGAAACACCATATATTTT	CASSPGPGNTIYF
.	TRBV5-1	TRBJ1-5	.	TGCGCCAGCAGCTTGTCGGTCAATCAGCCCCAGCATTTT	CASSLSVNQPQHF
.	TRBV18	TRBJ2-3	TRBD2	TGTGCCAGCTCAACTGGACTAGCGGGAGCCGATACGCAGTATTTT	CASSTGLAGADTQYF
many	TRBV7-9	TRBJ1-2	.	TGTGCCAGCAGCTTAGTGGGGAGTGGGGGCTACACCTTC	CASSLVGSGGYTF
once	TRBV6-5	TRBJ1-2	TRBD1	TGTGCCAGCAAACCGGGACAGGGCGAGTCGGGCTACACCTTC	CASKPGQGESGYTF
.	TRBV5-4	TRBJ2-1	TRBD1	TGTGCCAGCAGCCGACAGGGGTCATACAATGAGCAGTTCTTC	CASSRQGSYNEQFF
.	TRBV28	TRBJ2-3	.	TGTGCCAGCAGTTACCTAGGGGCTACAGATACGCAGTATTTT	CASSYLGATDTQYF
.	TRBV19	TRBJ2-2	.	TGTGCCAGTACCCCTCTACTAGCTTCAGGGGAGCTGTTTTTT	CASTPLLASGELFF
.	TRBV7-2	TRBJ1-4	.	TGTGCCAGCACCCGGGGGATTTGGGCAACTAATGAAAAACTGTTTTTT	CASTRGIWATNEKLFF
.	TRBV27	TRBJ1-1	.	TGTGCCAGCAGTCCGGATCACTGGGCGCCTATGAACACTGAAGCTTTCTTT	CASSPDHWAPMNTEAFF
few	TRBV6-5	TRBJ2-5	.	TGTGCCTTAGGGAGAGAGACCCAGTACTTC	CALGRETQYF